Listed below are T cell receptor beta chains from one sample, sequenced in a study of T cell repertoires in cytomegalovirus infection. One entry per CDR3 protein, called by TCRdb with MiXCR from the reads. The sample holds approximately 500,000 distinct CDR3 sequences, 16% seen once. The sequenced sample was CD8+ T cells from PBMCs. These receptor sequences come from a human donor in good health (CMV status not recorded). Some clones in this sample may be carry-over from other donors' samples. Both conserved end residues are part of each CDR3. Each record gives: J gene, V gene, clone size, D gene, CDR3 length, CDR3 DNA, CDR3 protein. A D gene is named only where the DNA matches it firmly. The size field is filled for only some rows; it gives once, few, many or a size class.

TRBJ1-2 TRBV27 few . 13 TGTGCCAGCAGCCGAAGCTCGTCCTATGGCTACACCTTC CASSRSSSYGYTF
TRBJ2-7 TRBV29-1 few TRBD2 16 TGCAGCGTTGAAGAGAGGGGACTAGCGGGATACTACGAGCAGTACTTC CSVEERGLAGYYEQYF
TRBJ1-1 TRBV19 . . 14 TGTGCCAGTAAGCAGAAACATCGGGACACTGAAGCTTTCTTT CASKQKHRDTEAFF
TRBJ1-6 TRBV27 . . 16 TGTGCCAGCAGAATCGACGGACTCGATCCGAATTCACCCCTCCACTTT CASRIDGLDPNSPLHF
TRBJ2-3 TRBV7-9 many TRBD2 15 TGTGCCAGCAGCTCCTTAGCGGGAGTGACAGATACGCAGTATTTT CASSSLAGVTDTQYF
TRBJ2-5 TRBV4-1 . . 13 TGCGCCAGCAGCCCCGAAGGGGCGGGGACCCAGTACTTC CASSPEGAGTQYF
TRBJ1-1 TRBV15 . . 16 TGTGCCACCAGCAGACCTTTGGACCCCTTGAACACTGAAGCTTTCTTT CATSRPLDPLNTEAFF
TRBJ1-2 TRBV28 many TRBD1 15 TGTGCCAGCAGGGTCCTCCGGGACAGGAACTATGGCTACACCTTC CASRVLRDRNYGYTF
TRBJ1-5 TRBV20-1 . . 13 TGCAGTGCTAGAGCTCGGGGAGATCAGCCCCAGCATTTT CSARARGDQPQHF
TRBJ1-1 TRBV7-9 few . 11 TGTGCCAGCAGCTTCCACCCTGAAGCTTTCTTT CASSFHPEAFF
TRBJ2-1 TRBV9 . . 13 TGTGCCAGCAGCGTAAAACAGGGCTATGAGCAGTTCTTC CASSVKQGYEQFF
TRBJ2-7 TRBV6-6 few TRBD2 17 TGTGCCAGCAGTCCCACTGCGCTAGCGGGGGGCCCTTTAGAGCAGTACTTC CASSPTALAGGPLEQYF
TRBJ2-5 TRBV3-1 few TRBD2 14 TGTGCCAGCAGCCAAGAACTAGCGGGGAAGACCCAGTACTTC CASSQELAGKTQYF
TRBJ2-1 TRBV10-3 few TRBD2 17 TGTGCCATCAGTGAGTCTTCCGGGACTAGCGCCGACAATGAGCAGTTCTTC CAISESSGTSADNEQFF
TRBJ1-2 TRBV7-6 few TRBD1 16 TGTGCCAGCAGCCCACGGCTCGGACAGGGAGGGTATGGCTACACCTTC CASSPRLGQGGYGYTF
TRBJ1-1 TRBV6-5 . TRBD1 14 TGTGCCAGCAGTTTAACCCCGGGACAGAAAGAAGCTTTCTTT CASSLTPGQKEAFF
TRBJ2-1 TRBV7-2 . . 15 TGTGCCAGCAGCTTTAGTGTGAGCCCCTACAATGAGCAGTTCTTC CASSFSVSPYNEQFF
TRBJ2-1 TRBV7-9 . . 15 TGTGCCAGCAGCCTCCTGGACCACCGCGGCAATGAGCAGTTCTTC CASSLLDHRGNEQFF
TRBJ2-7 TRBV3-1 few . 15 TGTGCCAGCAGCCCGCCGTTGAGGGGCTCCTACGAGCAGTACTTC CASSPPLRGSYEQYF
TRBJ1-2 TRBV12-5 many . 12 TGTGCTAGTGGTTCTCCCCCCTATGGCTACACCTTC CASGSPPYGYTF
TRBJ1-1 TRBV10-2 once TRBD1 14 TGCGCCAGCAGTGAGTCGGGAAGGGGGCCTGAAGCTTTCTTT CASSESGRGPEAFF
TRBJ2-3 TRBV28 . . 19 TGTGCCAGCAGTAGTTCGACAGCTAGAAGCTTTACTAGCACAGATACGCAGTATTTT CASSSSTARSFTSTDTQYF
TRBJ2-4 TRBV7-9 once TRBD1 13 TGTGCCAGCCAGGGACAGGGCGGCAACATTCAGTACTTC CASQGQGGNIQYF
TRBJ2-1 TRBV5-1 . . 16 TGCGCCAGCAGCGGCGGTAGCGGTACTTCCTACAATGAGCAGTTCTTC CASSGGSGTSYNEQFF
TRBJ2-5 TRBV9 . . 15 TGTGCCAGCAGCCCCCGACAGTCTTTCCAAGAGACCCAGTACTTC CASSPRQSFQETQYF
TRBJ2-1 TRBV27 many . 14 TGTGCCAGCAAGGCTGGGAGCTCCTACAATGAGCAGTTCTTC CASKAGSSYNEQFF
TRBJ2-6 TRBV19 . . 17 TGTGCCAGTAGTCCCGGGACGGGAATCTCTGGGGCCAACGTCCTGACTTTC CASSPGTGISGANVLTF
TRBJ2-3 TRBV12-3/TRBV12-4 many TRBD2 19 TGTGCCAGCAGTCCATCCCACCGCGGACTAGCGGGAGGTGAGAGTACGCAGTATTTT CASSPSHRGLAGGESTQYF
TRBJ2-1 TRBV9 few . 15 TGTGCCAGCAGCGTAGCTCCGGGACGCCACAATGAGCAGTTCTTC CASSVAPGRHNEQFF
TRBJ1-4 TRBV6-6 few TRBD1 15 TGTGCCAGCAGTTATGTGGGACAGGGAAGTGAAAAACTGTTTTTT CASSYVGQGSEKLFF
TRBJ2-7 TRBV7-9 many TRBD2 15 TGTGCCAGCAGCCCACGACTAGCGGGAGACTACGAGCAGTACTTC CASSPRLAGDYEQYF
TRBJ2-2 TRBV29-1 few . 14 TGCAGCGTTGCACAGGGAGCGAACACCGGGGAGCTGTTTTTT CSVAQGANTGELFF
TRBJ1-4 TRBV11-2 . . 13 TGTGCCAGCAGCTTAGACGCGGATGAAAAACTGTTTTTT CASSLDADEKLFF
TRBJ1-2 TRBV10-3 . . 14 TGTGCCATCAGTGACCGGGACCTGGGGGATGGCTACACCTTC CAISDRDLGDGYTF
TRBJ1-3 TRBV12-3/TRBV12-4 . TRBD1 15 TGTGCCAGCAGTCTCAGTAGGGGGCGGGGAAACACCATATATTTT CASSLSRGRGNTIYF
TRBJ2-7 TRBV19 few . 16 TGTGCCAGTAGTAGCCTTGGGGCGGGGGCCGCCTACGAGCAGTACTTC CASSSLGAGAAYEQYF
TRBJ1-6 TRBV11-2 many TRBD1 16 TGTGCCAGCAGCGTTTGGGACAGGTTTCATAATTCACCCCTCCACTTT CASSVWDRFHNSPLHF
TRBJ1-5 TRBV2 many . 16 TGTGCCAGCAGTGAAGCCCGACGGATAAGCAATCAGCCCCAGCATTTT CASSEARRISNQPQHF
TRBJ2-5 TRBV7-3 . TRBD1 15 TGTGCCAGCAGCTTGATAGGGGGCGTGTCAGAGACCCAGTACTTC CASSLIGGVSETQYF
TRBJ1-5 TRBV4-1 . . 15 TGCGCCAGCAGCCAAGATGCGGGTCTCAATCAGCCCCAGCATTTT CASSQDAGLNQPQHF
TRBJ2-1 TRBV5-4 . TRBD2 15 TGTGCCAGCAGCGGTAAGCGGGAGCCTTACAATGAGCAGTTCTTC CASSGKREPYNEQFF
TRBJ2-2 TRBV7-8 many . 12 TGTGCCAGCACCCTAGGACCCGGGGAGCTGTTTTTT CASTLGPGELFF
TRBJ2-3 TRBV6-1 few TRBD1 15 TGTGCCAGCAGTGATATACAGGGGGCAATAGATACGCAGTATTTT CASSDIQGAIDTQYF
TRBJ2-1 TRBV20-1 few TRBD2 15 TGCAGTGCTAGAGATCGTGCTAGCGGGAGGTTTGAGCAGTTCTTC CSARDRASGRFEQFF
TRBJ2-3 TRBV5-6 few . 15 TGTGCCAGCAGCTTTGAGGGGTTTGGCACAGATACGCAGTATTTT CASSFEGFGTDTQYF
TRBJ2-1 TRBV29-1 few . 11 TGCACGGCAGCGGTAAACAATGAGCAGTTCTTC CTAAVNNEQFF
TRBJ2-2 TRBV15 few TRBD2 17 TGTGCCACCAGCAGAGAACTAGCGGACACGAACACCGGGGAGCTGTTTTTT CATSRELADTNTGELFF
TRBJ2-7 TRBV7-2 many TRBD2 15 TGTGCCAGCAGCCCTAGCGGGAGTTTCTCCTACGAGCAGTACTTC CASSPSGSFSYEQYF
TRBJ2-5 TRBV5-3 . TRBD2 14 TGTGCCAGCAGCCCGGGACTAGCCCAAGAGGCCCAGTACTTC CASSPGLAQEAQYF
TRBJ2-7 TRBV10-3 few TRBD1 16 TGTGCCATCAGTGAGCGTTCCATGGACAGGGAATACGAGCAGTACTTC CAISERSMDREYEQYF
TRBJ2-1 TRBV7-3 many . 13 TGTGCCAGCAGCCTTAACAGGGACAATGAGCAGTTCTTC CASSLNRDNEQFF
TRBJ2-1 TRBV7-9 many . 17 TGTGCCAGCAGCTTCCCGGTCCTCAAGTACTCCTACAATGAGCAGTTCTTC CASSFPVLKYSYNEQFF
TRBJ1-1 TRBV7-6 many . 13 TGTGCCAGCAGCTTAGAGCTGGGCACTGAAGCTTTCTTT CASSLELGTEAFF
TRBJ2-3 TRBV7-9 many . 14 TGTGCCAGCCGAGGGAGGCGGAACACAGATACGCAGTATTTT CASRGRRNTDTQYF
TRBJ1-2 TRBV5-6 . . 15 TGTGCCAGCAGCACTTTCCCTGCGTCTGCGTATGGCTACACCTTC CASSTFPASAYGYTF
TRBJ1-3 TRBV19 many . 16 TGTGCCACCAGGCGGATGGCCGAGGGTGAGGGAAACACCATATATTTT CATRRMAEGEGNTIYF
TRBJ1-2 TRBV7-9 many . 18 TGTGCCAGCAGCACAAGTCGTGGGTACGCAGTCGCCAACTATGGCTACACCTTC CASSTSRGYAVANYGYTF
TRBJ2-2 TRBV5-6 . . 14 TGTGCCAGCAGCTCACATCTAAACACCGGGGAGCTGTTTTTT CASSSHLNTGELFF
TRBJ2-7 TRBV6-1 few TRBD1 15 TGTGCCAGCAGTGAGGAGGACAGGGCTTGGGACGAGCAGTACTTC CASSEEDRAWDEQYF